The rows below give T cell receptor beta chains drawn from one sample of a study of CD8+CD57+ T cells in acquired aplastic anemia. TCRdb recomputed calls from the reads with MiXCR, one row per CDR3 protein. The repertoire includes under 350,000 distinct CDR3 sequences, 45% to 65% of them detected once, and less than 9.5% sits in the top ten. The sample comprised sorted CD4+, CD8+, or CD8+CD57+ T cells (not recorded which) from PBMCs. The receptors derive from a human donor with severe aplastic anemia or a healthy control (not recorded which). The CDR3 runs from the conserved cysteine through the conserved F or W. A D gene is named only where the DNA matches it firmly. For some rows the clone size is stated as once, few or many, or as a class when expanded; others skip it.

TRBD1	many	TRBJ1-2	TRBV7-2	CASRTGTAYGYTF	TGTGCCAGCAGGACCGGGACAGCGTATGGCTACACCTTC
TRBD1	NA	TRBJ1-2	TRBV4-2	CASSPPRQGGNYGYTF	TGTGCCAGCAGCCCTCCCCGACAGGGAGGAAACTATGGCTACACCTTC
TRBD1	few	TRBJ2-7	TRBV7-8	CASRGTGSYEQYF	TGTGCCAGCAGGGGGACAGGGTCGTACGAGCAGTACTTC
NA	NA	TRBJ1-1	TRBV20-1	CSAREQGNTEAFF	TGCAGTGCTAGAGAACAGGGAAACACTGAAGCTTTCTTT
NA	many	TRBJ2-3	TRBV10-3	CAISETGAATDTQYF	TGTGCCATCAGTGAGACGGGGGCCGCCACAGATACGCAGTATTTT
NA	many	TRBJ2-1	TRBV19	CASSRGDEQFF	TGTGCCAGTAGTAGGGGGGACGAGCAGTTCTTC
NA	NA	TRBJ2-7	TRBV6-1	CASSEGSSYEQYF	TGTGCCAGCAGTGAGGGCTCATCCTACGAGCAGTACTTC
NA	NA	TRBJ1-2	TRBV25-1	CASSERWGWGNYGYTF	TGTGCCAGCAGTGAACGGTGGGGTTGGGGTAACTATGGCTACACCTTC
TRBD1	NA	TRBJ1-2	TRBV7-2	CASSLGQGGGCTF	TGTGCCAGCAGCTTGGGACAGGGTGGTGGCTGCACCTTC
TRBD1	NA	TRBJ2-7	TRBV6-5	CASTKAGGEQHF	TGTGCCAGCACGAAGGCAGGGGGCGAGCAGCACTTC
NA	NA	TRBJ1-3	TRBV20-1	CSASKQVSGNTIYF	TGCAGTGCTAGTAAGCAGGTCTCTGGAAACACCATATATTTT
NA	many	TRBJ2-7	TRBV20-1	CSASKVISYEQYF	TGCAGTGCTAGTAAAGTCATCTCCTACGAGCAGTACTTC
NA	NA	TRBJ2-5	TRBV7-3	CASSREYQETQYF	TGTGCCAGCAGCCGAGAGTACCAAGAGACCCAGTACTTC
NA	NA	TRBJ1-3	TRBV25-1	CASSVLGARDTIYF	TGTGCCAGCAGTGTGCTCGGGGCTCGGGACACCATATATTTT
TRBD1	NA	TRBJ2-1	TRBV28	CASSSVTGKKYNEQFF	TGTGCCAGCAGCTCCGTGACAGGGAAGAAGTACAATGAGCAGTTCTTC
TRBD2	many	TRBJ2-3	TRBV18	CASSPPSGADTQYF	TGTGCCAGCTCACCTCCTAGCGGAGCAGATACGCAGTATTTT
NA	many	TRBJ1-3	TRBV24-1	CATSGSGDLGNTIYF	TGTGCCACCAGTGGTTCGGGAGACCTCGGAAACACCATATATTTT
TRBD1	many	TRBJ1-1	TRBV4-2	CASSQDQTGRADTEAFF	TGTGCCAGCAGCCAAGATCAGACAGGGCGGGCGGACACTGAAGCTTTCTTT
TRBD1	NA	TRBJ1-6	TRBV20-1	CSAPRETGANSPLHF	TGCAGTGCTCCACGGGAGACAGGGGCGAACTCACCCCTCCACTTT
NA	NA	TRBJ1-2	TRBV5-1	CASSPPRAGVDYGYTF	TGCGCCAGCAGCCCCCCGAGGGCAGGGGTGGACTATGGCTACACCTTC